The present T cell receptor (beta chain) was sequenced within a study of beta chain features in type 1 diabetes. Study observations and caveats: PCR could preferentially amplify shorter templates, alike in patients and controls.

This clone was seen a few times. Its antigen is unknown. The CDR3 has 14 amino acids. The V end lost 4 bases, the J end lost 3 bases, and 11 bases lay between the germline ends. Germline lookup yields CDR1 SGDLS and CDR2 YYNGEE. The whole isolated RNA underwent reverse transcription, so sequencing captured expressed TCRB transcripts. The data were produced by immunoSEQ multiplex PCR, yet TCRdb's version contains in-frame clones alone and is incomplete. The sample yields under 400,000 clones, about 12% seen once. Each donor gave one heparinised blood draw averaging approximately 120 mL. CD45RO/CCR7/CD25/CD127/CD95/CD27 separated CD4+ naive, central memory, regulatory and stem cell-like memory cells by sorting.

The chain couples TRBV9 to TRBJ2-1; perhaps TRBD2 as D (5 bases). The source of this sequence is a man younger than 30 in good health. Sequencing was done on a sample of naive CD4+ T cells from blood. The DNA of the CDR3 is TGTGCCAGCAGCCTGGGGAGCATCTACAATGAGCAGTTCTTC. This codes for CASSLGSIYNEQFF.